Each of the 8 T cell receptor beta chains below was sequenced from the same sample in a study of regulatory T cells in long-lasting Graves disease. Arm-PCR of CDR3 regions and iRepertoire HTBI primers were used to build TCR beta libraries. TCRdb used MiXCR to reprocess the multiplex PCR reads, holding one entry per CDR3 protein. The sample lists about 420,000 distinct CDR3 sequences, about 17% seen once, with around 23% in the top ten. Time point: newly diagnosed GD, antithyroid drugs for less than 3 months. Extracted PBMC RNA gave rise to the TCR library. A further study also used this sample, focusing on T cells in Graves' hyperthyroidism and ophthalmopathy.

The sample was peripheral blood mononuclear cells (PBMCs), taken at new diagnosis, from a patient treated with antithyroid drugs. The receptors originated from a woman aged 18-29 years with Graves disease.

The chain couples TRBV6-1 to TRBJ1-3; 8 bases match TRBD1. The CDR3 is 13 residues long. With V trimmed by 8 bases and J by 5 bases, 5 bases remained unmatched. In germline, CDR1 is MNHNS, CDR2 SASEGT. CDR3 amino acids: CASSRQGRNTIYF. CDR3 nucleotides: TGTGCCAGCTCGAGACAGGGGAGAAACACCATATATTTT.

This chain joins TRBV4-1 and TRBJ1-1, with a possible D match to TRBD1 (6 bases). Trimming took off 5 bases at V and 5 bases at J, with 15 bases between the two ends. Germline CDR1 is MGHRA and CDR2 is YSYEKL. CDR3 length: 14 residues. CDR3 in amino acids: CASSSRPGETEAFF. As DNA, the CDR3 is TGCGCCAGCAGCTCCCGGCCAGGGGAAACTGAAGCTTTCTTT.

This clonotype has a count of ten or more. The chain combines TRBV20-1 with TRBJ1-1; D is possibly TRBD1 (5 bases). Deletions cut 3 bases from V and 11 bases from J, with 16 bases between. Germline V gene lookup returns CDR1 DFQATT and CDR2 SNEGSKA (reference sequence). CDR3 size: 12 residues. The CDR3: CSASPRGLGAFF. The CDR3 coding sequence is TGCAGTGCTAGCCCTAGGGGTTTGGGGGCTTTCTTT.

The chain links TRBV6-1 to TRBJ1-2; a weak D match, TRBD1 (5 bases). There are 15 residues in the CDR3. Germline loops: CDR1 MNHNS, CDR2 SASEGT. V shed 5 bases and J shed 3 bases, with 16 bases lying between them. The CDR3 spells CASSHGGGPHYGYTF. The CDR3 coding sequence is TGTGCCAGCAGTCATGGGGGTGGACCGCACTATGGCTACACCTTC.

The genes are TRBV9 and TRBJ2-1; D call uncertain. The V end was cut by 0 bases, the J end by 9 bases, with 13 bases between. The length of the CDR3 is 14 residues. Per germline, CDR1 SGDLS and CDR2 YYNGEE. The CDR3 coding sequence is TGTGCCAGCAGCGTAGGGGCTTTAGCATTTGAGCAGTTCTTC. It is translated as CASSVGALAFEQFF.

This clonotype has a count of ten or more. This chain joins TRBV9 and TRBJ2-7; the match to TRBD2 covers 12 bases. The CDR3 contains 17 residues. V trimming: 3 bases; J trimming: 3 bases; junction bases outside the gene matches: 10. The germline V gene has CDR1 SGDLS and CDR2 YYNGEE. CDR3 sequence (DNA): TGTGCCAGCAGCGCGGCGGCTTGGACTAGCGGGATCTACGAGCAGTACTTC. It encodes CASSAAAWTSGIYEQYF.

The chain employs TRBV15 and TRBJ2-2; D might be TRBD1 or TRBD2, each matching 5 bases. From germline, CDR1 is LNHNV and CDR2 YYDKDF (reference sequence). The CDR3 contains 17 residues. Deletions cut 0 bases from V and 0 bases from J, with 11 bases between. CDR3 bases: TGTGCCACCAGCAGAGAATACCTGGGACCGAACACCGGGGAGCTGTTTTTT. Its protein is CATSREYLGPNTGELFF.

This clonotype appeared a single time. A clone one base away is much larger, so this may be a read error. This sequence joins TRBV7-9 and TRBJ2-1; D perhaps matches TRBD2 (6 bases). The length of the CDR3 is 13 residues. V shed 5 bases and J shed 10 bases, with 15 bases lying between them. Germline CDR1 is SEHNR and CDR2 is FQNEAQ (reference sequence). Here the CDR3 reads CASSRTEGGEQFF. In DNA form, the CDR3 reads TGTGCCAGCAGCCGAACGGAGGGCGGAGAGCAGTTCTTC.